Listed here is a single T cell receptor beta chain. The antigen remains undetermined. Clones were sequenced by immunoSEQ multiplex PCR, and TCRdb holds only the in-frame ones, with some missing. The profile shows roughly 68,000 clones, 80% to 90% of them singletons. Indicated time point: after neoadjuvant nivolumab, at surgical resection. These newly diagnosed stage II-IVA oral cavity squamous cell carcinoma patients had no prior systemic or radiation treatment. The patients had HPV-negative, locally advanced oral cavity squamous cell carcinoma. These data come from a study of neoadjuvant anti-PD-1 for oral cavity cancer. Study context: Non-progressing patients received a fourth nivolumab dose near day 43, then surgery on days 50-56. Study-wide points: Only three patients per response group were TCR-analyzed; validation needed.

Germline assignment: CDR1 SGHDN and CDR2 FVKESK. Trimming removed 4 bases from V and 1 base from J, with 7 bases in between. This CDR3 has 13 residues. The rearrangement links TRBV14 to TRBJ1-1; no firm D call. The TCR sequence derives from a person aged 35-80 years with oral cavity squamous cell carcinoma. The starting material was PBMCs, obtained after nivolumab (anti-PD-1) treatment. The CDR3 region is CASSPGGNTEAFF. The DNA of the CDR3 is TGTGCCAGCAGCCCGGGAGGGAACACTGAAGCTTTCTTT.